This passage covers 22 T cell receptor beta chains from one sample sequenced in a study of T cells after yellow fever vaccination. From the 5' RACE reads, TCRdb called clonotypes with MiXCR, one entry per CDR3 protein. The sample has 140,000 to 150,000 distinct CDR3 sequences, just over 6.5% seen once. The specimen comprised CD4+ T cells sorted from PBMCs, sampled 10 days after the yellow fever booster vaccination. The receptors were sampled from a man aged 30 to 39 who received the YFV17D yellow fever vaccine.

This clonotype was observed many times. This chain links TRBV12-3 or TRBV12-4 with TRBJ2-7; TRBD2 matches at 8 bases. The CDR3 length is 16 residues. V shed 4 bases and J 5 bases; nucleotides not matched to a gene: 13. The DNA for the CDR3 is TGTGCCAGCAGTTCTCCCCCCCGCGGGAGGTATAACGAGCAGTACTTC. Amino acid sequence: CASSSPPRGRYNEQYF.

In its sample, this clonotype was seen many times. The J gene is TRBJ2-6, the V gene TRBV5-6; TRBD2 matches 11 bases. The V gene's germline CDR1 is SGHDT and CDR2 YYEEEE. V shed 2 bases, J shed 0 bases, and the junction held 7 bases outside the gene matches. CDR3 length: 19 amino acids. The CDR3 DNA reads TGTGCCAGCAGCTTCCCCTCTAGCGGGAGGTTCTCTGGGGCCAACGTCCTGACTTTC. Translated: CASSFPSSGRFSGANVLTF.

This clonotype has a handful of counts. The chain joins TRBV20-1 to TRBJ1-5; the match to TRBD1 covers 7 bases. The germline CDR1 and CDR2 sequences are DFQATT and SNEGSKA (reference sequence). V lost 3 bases, J lost 2 bases, and 13 bases stayed unmatched. The length of the CDR3 is 17 residues. This CDR3 is CSARKGAGGSGNQPQHF. The CDR3 DNA sequence: TGCAGTGCTAGGAAAGGGGCAGGGGGAAGTGGCAATCAGCCCCAGCATTTT.

The V gene is TRBV7-9, the J gene TRBJ1-1; 8 bases are a match to TRBD1. With V trimmed by 5 bases and J by 6 bases, 2 bases remained unmatched. CDR1 is SEHNR, CDR2 FQNEAQ, per germline (reference sequence). The CDR3 contains 12 residues. CDR3 sequence (DNA): TGTGCCAGCAGCGAACAGGGGGCTGAAGCTTTCTTT. It translates to CASSEQGAEAFF.

The chain links TRBV7-6 to TRBJ1-2; 9 nucleotides agree with TRBD1. V gave up 3 bases and J gave up 7 bases; unmatched junction bases: 12. CDR1 and CDR2 (germline): SGHVS, FNYEAQ. The CDR3 is made up of 16 amino acids. The CDR3 sequence is CASSFRPGQGRSGYTF. In DNA form, the CDR3 reads TGTGCCAGCAGCTTCAGACCGGGACAGGGACGGTCTGGCTACACCTTC.

There are many counts of this clonotype. The chain combines TRBV5-1 with TRBJ2-2; TRBD2 aligns across 9 bases. Trimming at V came to 6 bases and at J to 4 bases, leaving 10 bases not matched to a gene. The CDR3 extends over 16 amino acids. Germline V gives CDR1 SGHRS, CDR2 YFSETQ. CDR3 amino acids: CASIPDRTSVTGELFF. The CDR3 DNA is TGCGCCAGCATCCCCGATAGGACTAGCGTCACCGGGGAGCTGTTTTTT.

This clonotype was recorded at least ten times. The rearrangement uses TRBV7-2 and TRBJ2-2; tentative D call: TRBD1 (5 bases). Trimming removed 5 bases at V and 6 bases at J, with 10 bases between. CDR3 length: 13 amino acids. The germline V gene has CDR1 SGHTA and CDR2 FQGNSA. The CDR3 DNA is TGTGCCAGCAGCCGCAGGGTTCCCGGGGAGCTGTTTTTT. This encodes CASSRRVPGELFF.

This clonotype was seen many times. The V call is TRBV18, the J call TRBJ2-7; TRBD1 aligns across 8 bases. The CDR3 spans 14 residues. Germline trimming cut 2 bases from V and 5 bases from J; bases unmatched to any gene: 5. The V gene's germline CDR1 is KGHSH and CDR2 LQKENI. CDR3 sequence (DNA): TGTGCCAGCTCACCAAATCAGGGGGCCAACGAGCAGTACTTC. Protein product: CASSPNQGANEQYF.

At least ten counts were recorded for this clonotype. The chain has TRBV7-2 and TRBJ2-7; D not certain. The germline gives CDR1 SGHTA, CDR2 FQGNSA. The CDR3 has 13 residues. Trimming shortened V by 0 bases and J by 2 bases, and 5 bases separated the two germline ends. The CDR3 DNA sequence: TGTGCCAGCAGCTTAGCCCATACCTACGAGCAGTACTTC. It encodes CASSLAHTYEQYF.

This clonotype was detected only a few times. The genes are TRBV20-1 and TRBJ2-3, with 10 bases that match TRBD2. Germline loops: CDR1 DFQATT, CDR2 SNEGSKA (reference sequence). J lost 1 base, V lost 1 base, and 11 bases had no gene match. The CDR3 is made up of 18 amino acids. The CDR3 loop reads CSARGGSGRETGTDTQYF. CDR3 nucleotide sequence: TGCAGTGCTAGAGGGGGAAGCGGGAGGGAGACTGGCACAGATACGCAGTATTTT.

CDR3 sequence reads: CASSLSNPRLANSYEQYF. CDR3 bases: TGTGCCAGCAGTTTATCTAACCCCCGGCTAGCCAACTCCTACGAGCAGTACTTC. The chain links TRBV27 to TRBJ2-7, with D possibly matching TRBD2 (5 bases). V was shortened by 0 bases and J by 0 bases, with 18 bases between the two germline ends. There are 18 residues in the CDR3. Germline loops: CDR1 MNHEY, CDR2 SMNVEV (reference sequence).

At least ten counts were recorded for this clonotype. This chain uses TRBV3-1 with TRBJ2-7, with unresolved D. Germline V gene data show CDR1 as LGHDT and CDR2 as YNNKEL (reference sequence). The CDR3 totals 11 residues. The V and J ends lost 1 base and 6 bases respectively, with 4 bases between them. CDR3 loop: CASSQVGEQYF. CDR3 in DNA: TGTGCCAGCAGCCAAGTAGGCGAGCAGTACTTC.

This clonotype showed up many times. The chain combines TRBV6-5 with TRBJ2-3; D possibly corresponds to TRBD2 (6 bases). Trimming shortened V by 6 bases and J by 0 bases, and 10 bases separated the two germline ends. CDR1 and CDR2 from the germline V gene are MNHEY and SVGAGI. The CDR3 runs 14 residues. CDR3 sequence (DNA): TGTGCCAGCAGCCAGAGCGGGAGCACAGATACGCAGTATTTT. This codes for CASSQSGSTDTQYF.

Many counts were recorded for this clonotype. V gene TRBV29-1 combines with J gene TRBJ2-2, with TRBD2 as a possible D gene (6 bases). Trimming removed 4 bases from V and 0 bases from J, with 9 bases in between. The germline CDR1 and CDR2 sequences are SQVTM and ANQGSEA. The CDR3 has 14 residues. The CDR3 loop is CSVGLASNTGELFF. Written as DNA, the CDR3 is TGCAGCGTTGGTCTAGCGTCGAACACCGGGGAGCTGTTTTTT.

The table lists this clonotype with many counts. The chain combines TRBV10-3 with TRBJ2-5; D remains unclear. The CDR3 extends over 14 amino acids. The ends were cut back, 3 bases at V and 1 base at J, with 9 bases in the middle. In germline, CDR1 is ENHRY, CDR2 SYGVKD. CDR3 sequence (DNA): TGTGCCATCAGTGATTCAGGACGCCAAGAGACCCAGTACTTC. Translating it yields CAISDSGRQETQYF.

This clonotype has at least ten counts. Here the CDR3 reads CASSHSTGGAEAFF. CDR3 DNA sequence: TGCGCCAGCAGCCATTCGACAGGGGGGGCTGAAGCTTTCTTT. The chain carries TRBV4-3 and TRBJ1-1; 9 nucleotides line up with TRBD1. Looked up from germline, CDR1 is LGHNA and CDR2 is YSLEER. The V segment lost 3 bases and the J segment 6 bases; nucleotides outside the gene matches: 5. The CDR3 length is 14 residues.

This clonotype was seen at least ten times. The chain links TRBV20-1 to TRBJ1-5; TRBD1 is a possible D gene (5 bases). Germline V gene data show CDR1 as DFQATT and CDR2 as SNEGSKA (reference sequence). Trimming stripped 2 bases from V and 4 bases from J, with 9 bases between. CDR3 length: 13 residues. This CDR3 is CSARFDRNQPQHF. The CDR3 coding sequence is TGCAGTGCTAGATTCGACAGAAATCAGCCCCAGCATTTT.

This clonotype was recorded at least ten times. This rearrangement joins TRBV6-2 or TRBV6-3 to TRBJ2-7; D might be TRBD1 (6 bases). V dropped 4 bases and J dropped 4 bases, with 11 bases sitting between them. Germline V gene sequence: CDR1 MNHEY, CDR2 SVGEGT. The length of the CDR3 is 13 residues. The CDR3 loop is CASSSGVRYEQYF. In DNA, the CDR3 is TGTGCCAGCAGTTCAGGGGTGAGATACGAGCAGTACTTC.

Only one count was recorded for this clonotype. A much larger clonotype is one base distant, so this may be a read error. The V call is TRBV29-1, the J call TRBJ1-2; D is uncertain. Germline V gene sequence: CDR1 SQVTM, CDR2 ANQGSEA. V lost 5 bases, J lost 5 bases, and 12 bases lay in between. The CDR3 is 12 residues long. The chain's CDR3 is CSVKVSKYGYTF. The DNA for the CDR3 is TGCAGCGTTAAGGTGTCGAAGTATGGCTACACCTTC.

This clonotype was found many times. This chain links TRBV20-1 with TRBJ2-7; D possibly corresponds to TRBD1 (6 bases). CDR1 and CDR2 from the germline V gene are DFQATT and SNEGSKA (reference sequence). The CDR3 loop spans 12 amino acids. Deletions cut 6 bases from V and 2 bases from J, with 11 bases between. CDR3 amino acids: CSAAQGTYEQYF. The CDR3 DNA sequence: TGCAGTGCAGCGCAGGGGACCTACGAGCAGTACTTC.

Many counts were recorded for this clonotype. The V gene is TRBV27, the J gene TRBJ2-2; tentatively, D is TRBD2 (5 bases). CDR1 and CDR2 (germline): MNHEY, SMNVEV (reference sequence). The germline V and J ends were trimmed by 10 bases and 2 bases, with 11 bases remaining between them. The CDR3 consists of 13 residues. The CDR3 protein is CATRRPNTGELFF. CDR3 nucleotides: TGTGCCACACGGAGGCCCAACACCGGGGAGCTGTTTTTT.

This clonotype was recorded at least ten times. This chain connects TRBV18 to TRBJ2-7; 10 positions match TRBD2. CDR3 length: 14 amino acids. The germline V gene has CDR1 KGHSH and CDR2 LQKENI. Trimming removed 2 bases from V and 4 bases from J; junction bases left unmatched: 2. The CDR3 spells CASSPKLAGYEQYF. Written as DNA, the CDR3 is TGTGCCAGCTCACCAAAACTAGCGGGATACGAGCAGTACTTC.